This TCR beta chain was observed in a study of spatial heterogeneity in lung cancer. Time point reported: sample taken at primary tumor resection. Researchers sequenced whole RNA taken from tumor, nontumor lung or frozen PBMC without sorting. Every individual TCR cDNA molecule carried its own unique molecular identifier, which allowed correction of PCR and sequencing errors. TCRdb re-analysed the 5' RACE reads in MiXCR, keeping a single row per CDR3 protein. The sample lists about 12,000 distinct CDR3 sequences; about 6% were seen once. This clonotype was detected many times. Germline CDR1 and CDR2: SEHNR and FQNEAQ (reference sequence). With 7 bases removed from V and 5 bases from J, the gap between germline ends came to 17 bases. The CDR3 contains 14 residues.

J is TRBJ1-1 and V is TRBV7-9, with D maybe TRBD1 (6 bases). Sample: normal lung tissue next to the tumor, taken at surgery. The receptor's source is a male donor with early-stage non-small cell lung cancer. CDR3 bases: TGTGCCAGCACCAAGGCCACAGGGCGAACTGAAGCTTTCTTT. Translating gives CASTKATGRTEAFF.